The rows below give T cell receptor beta chains drawn from one sample of a study of OX40 agonist ivuxolimab in advanced cancers. Sequencing was performed with immunoSEQ multiplex PCR; in TCRdb, only in-frame clones are kept and a portion is missing. The top ten clones hold roughly 2% of a sample with 55,000 to 80,000 clones, roughly nine tenths of them seen once. The sample consisted of CD4+ or CD8+ T cells sorted from blood, taken in a trial of the OX40 agonist ivuxolimab. The origin of the receptors is an adult with an advanced solid tumor such as melanoma, head and neck, liver or kidney cancer. Each CDR3 is given with its conserved first and last residue. The D gene is left open where the match is weak. Some rows mark clone size as missing; the rest say once, few, many or name a class of expanded clone.

clone_size,d_call,j_call,v_call,cdr3_aa,cdr3_nt
NA,TRBD1,TRBJ1-2,TRBV27,CASSLGGQGPYGYTF,TGTGCCAGCAGTTTGGGAGGACAGGGACCTTATGGCTACACCTTC
NA,NA,TRBJ1-2,TRBV5-4,CASSLDGLYGYTF,TGTGCCAGCAGCTTGGACGGCCTTTATGGCTACACCTTC
NA,TRBD1,TRBJ2-6,TRBV11-2,CASSDPGQGTVLTF,TGTGCCAGCAGCGATCCGGGACAGGGGACGGTCCTGACTTTC
few,NA,TRBJ1-2,TRBV10-3,CATSWGYGYTF,TGTGCCACTTCTTGGGGCTATGGCTACACCTTC
once,TRBD2,TRBJ2-1,TRBV5-1,CANSLSLASSYNEQFF,TGCGCCAACAGCTTGTCACTAGCGAGTTCCTACAATGAGCAGTTCTTC
NA,NA,TRBJ2-2,TRBV6-1,CASTGTTQGTGELFF,TGTGCCAGCACCGGGACCACGCAGGGAACCGGGGAGCTGTTTTTT
NA,NA,TRBJ1-6,TRBV5-6,CASSRNSPLHF,TGTGCCAGCAGCCGTAATTCACCCCTCCACTTT
once,NA,TRBJ1-1,TRBV7-2,CASSPGFIAFF,TGTGCCAGCAGCCCAGGGTTTATAGCTTTCTTT
NA,NA,TRBJ1-5,TRBV12-1,CASSRTGERNQPQHF,TGTGCCAGCAGCCGGACAGGGGAGCGCAATCAGCCCCAGCATTTT
NA,NA,TRBJ1-4,TRBV4-1,CASSHRTDEKLFF,TGCGCCAGCAGCCACCGGACAGATGAAAAACTGTTTTTT
NA,NA,TRBJ1-6,TRBV9,CASSVAGQNNSPLHF,TGTGCCAGCAGCGTAGCAGGACAAAATAATTCACCCCTCCACTTT
NA,NA,TRBJ2-4,TRBV10-3,CAIGGGVENIQYF,TGTGCCATCGGGGGTGGGGTGGAGAACATTCAGTACTTC
NA,NA,TRBJ2-1,TRBV15,CATSRGAPYNEQFF,TGTGCCACCAGCAGAGGGGCCCCCTACAATGAGCAGTTCTTC
NA,NA,TRBJ1-5,TRBV5-1,CASSLDSSNQPQHF,TGCGCCAGCAGCTTGGACAGTAGCAATCAGCCCCAGCATTTT
NA,TRBD2,TRBJ2-3,TRBV6-5,CASSSLAGGDTQYF,TGTGCCAGCAGTTCTCTAGCGGGAGGGGATACGCAGTATTTT
NA,NA,TRBJ2-3,TRBV4-1,CASSLYTGSTDTQYF,TGCGCCAGCAGCCTGTACACGGGGAGCACAGATACGCAGTATTTT
NA,TRBD2,TRBJ2-3,TRBV5-1,CASSASGTLTDTQYF,TGCGCCAGCAGCGCGAGCGGGACCCTCACAGATACGCAGTATTTT
NA,TRBD2,TRBJ2-5,TRBV7-2,CASSLASSVAGAQETQYF,TGTGCCAGCAGCTTAGCGAGTTCGGTAGCGGGGGCACAAGAGACCCAGTACTTC
NA,TRBD2,TRBJ2-5,TRBV5-1,CASRAERGGTETQYF,TGCGCCAGCAGGGCGGAGCGGGGGGGCACGGAGACCCAGTACTTC
few,NA,TRBJ2-5,TRBV5-1,CASSLGLPAQETQYF,TGCGCCAGCAGCTTGGGACTACCGGCTCAAGAGACCCAGTACTTC
NA,NA,TRBJ1-5,TRBV28,CASRVAAGPQHF,TGTGCCAGCAGAGTGGCCGCGGGGCCCCAGCATTTT
NA,NA,TRBJ1-1,TRBV30,CAWSRTNTEAFF,TGTGCCTGGAGTCGAACGAACACTGAAGCTTTCTTT
NA,TRBD2,TRBJ2-4,TRBV25-1,CASSIAGGGNIQYF,TGTGCCAGCAGTATAGCGGGAGGAGGGAACATTCAGTACTTC
NA,NA,TRBJ2-7,TRBV27,CASSLSPASYEQYF,TGTGCCAGCAGTTTATCCCCAGCGTCCTACGAGCAGTACTTC
NA,NA,TRBJ1-2,TRBV29-1,CSVEGTVNYGYTF,TGCAGCGTTGAAGGGACGGTGAACTATGGCTACACCTTC
NA,NA,TRBJ2-2,TRBV19,CASSIGSWRVDGELFF,TGTGCCAGTAGTATAGGGTCTTGGCGGGTAGACGGGGAGCTGTTTTTT
NA,NA,TRBJ2-7,TRBV5-1,CASSLEGETYEQYF,TGCGCCAGCAGCTTGGAAGGGGAAACCTACGAGCAGTACTTC
NA,NA,TRBJ2-5,TRBV6-5,CASSPGGGETQYF,TGTGCCAGCAGCCCCGGTGGGGGGGAGACCCAGTACTTC
NA,NA,TRBJ2-7,TRBV28,CASTQGQHEQYF,TGTGCCAGCACACAGGGTCAACACGAGCAGTACTTC
once,TRBD1,TRBJ2-6,TRBV19,CASRDRAYSGANVLTF,TGTGCCAGTAGGGACAGGGCTTACTCTGGGGCCAACGTCCTGACTTTC
NA,NA,TRBJ1-6,TRBV25-1,CASNGLRTSPLHF,TGTGCCAGCAACGGCCTCCGCACTTCACCCCTCCACTTT
once,NA,TRBJ1-2,TRBV5-4,CASSLEGVNGYTF,TGTGCCAGCAGCTTGGAGGGGGTCAATGGCTACACCTTC
NA,NA,TRBJ2-7,TRBV5-1,CASSLTAGFYEQYF,TGCGCCAGCAGCCTTACCGCCGGGTTCTACGAGCAGTACTTC
NA,TRBD2,TRBJ2-2,TRBV11-2,CASSPGLAGGRFGELFF,TGTGCCAGCAGCCCGGGACTAGCGGGGGGGCGGTTCGGGGAGCTGTTTTTT
NA,NA,TRBJ1-2,TRBV29-1,CSGTADYGYTF,TGCAGCGGGACAGCTGATTATGGCTACACCTTC
once,NA,TRBJ1-2,TRBV6-5,CASSTGIANYGYTF,TGTGCCAGCAGTACAGGGATAGCTAACTATGGCTACACCTTC
NA,TRBD1,TRBJ1-2,TRBV6-6,CASSSGTGGGYTF,TGTGCCAGCAGTTCCGGGACAGGGGGAGGCTACACCTTC
NA,NA,TRBJ2-3,TRBV19,CATSFPSTDTQYF,TGTGCCACCTCCTTCCCTAGCACAGATACGCAGTATTTT
few,TRBD2,TRBJ2-3,TRBV5-1,CASSSSSSGGWADTQYF,TGCGCCAGCAGCTCGTCCAGTTCGGGGGGTTGGGCAGATACGCAGTATTTT
NA,NA,TRBJ1-3,TRBV28,CASRGGRLVLGNTIYF,TGTGCCAGCAGGGGGGGACGCTTAGTCCTAGGAAACACCATATATTTT
NA,TRBD1,TRBJ2-2,TRBV7-3,CASSPRTGGTGELFF,TGTGCCAGCAGCCCTAGGACAGGGGGGACCGGGGAGCTGTTTTTT
NA,NA,TRBJ2-1,TRBV20-1,CSAPSLSEQFF,TGCAGTGCCCCTTCCCTGAGTGAGCAGTTCTTC
NA,NA,TRBJ1-4,TRBV5-1,CASSLVGNSNEKLFF,TGCGCCAGCAGCTTGGTGGGGAATTCTAATGAAAAACTGTTTTTT
NA,TRBD1,TRBJ1-6,TRBV9,CASSSVDRGPSPLHF,TGTGCCAGCAGCTCAGTGGACAGGGGGCCTTCACCCCTCCACTTT
NA,TRBD2,TRBJ2-3,TRBV7-9,CASGLAVRGTDTQYF,TGTGCCAGCGGCCTAGCGGTGAGGGGCACAGATACGCAGTATTTT
NA,NA,TRBJ2-7,TRBV18,CASSPGDYEQYF,TGTGCCAGCTCACCAGGGGACTACGAGCAGTACTTC
NA,TRBD2,TRBJ2-3,TRBV6-1,CASSELAGGSITDTQYF,TGTGCCAGCAGTGAACTAGCGGGGGGGTCAATCACAGATACGCAGTATTTT
NA,NA,TRBJ2-7,TRBV6-6,CASSYGAGPYEQYF,TGTGCCAGCAGTTATGGGGCAGGACCCTACGAGCAGTACTTC
NA,TRBD2,TRBJ2-2,TRBV5-6,CASSPGLALNGELFF,TGTGCCAGCAGTCCGGGACTAGCCCTTAATGGGGAGCTGTTTTTT
NA,TRBD1,TRBJ2-5,TRBV5-6,CASSLVSGGWETQYF,TGTGCCAGCAGCTTGGTCTCAGGGGGCTGGGAGACCCAGTACTTC
NA,NA,TRBJ2-5,TRBV14,CASSRSLLREETQYF,TGTGCCAGCAGCCGGAGTCTTTTAAGGGAAGAGACCCAGTACTTC
NA,NA,TRBJ2-6,TRBV7-3,CASSSHTGANVLTF,TGTGCCAGCAGCTCTCACACTGGGGCCAACGTCCTGACTTTC
NA,NA,TRBJ2-3,TRBV28,CASSPSGLSSNTQYF,TGTGCCAGCAGCCCATCAGGACTCTCCAGTAATACGCAGTATTTT